This is a list of T cell receptor beta chains from one sample in a study of T-cell reconstitution after alpha-beta-depleted transplantation in children. TCRdb fed the PCR reads into MiXCR, producing one record per CDR3 protein. The sample comprises about 980,000 distinct CDR3 sequences, around 30% of which are singletons, and 28% rests with the top ten. Material: PBMCs, mostly from graft donor cells, obtained 360 days after TCRalphabeta/CD19-depleted stem cell transplant. These receptors originate from a boy under two years old who had a stem cell transplant for SCID, so the T cells may come from the graft donor. Each CDR3 is given with its conserved first and last residue. A D gene is named only where the DNA matches it firmly. Not all rows give a size; the values are once, few, many and, for expanded clones, a class.

-	TRBV3-1	-	TRBJ2-3	CASSTGRQPTTDTQYF	TGTGCCAGCAGCACCGGACGCCAGCCCACCACAGATACGCAGTATTTT
-	TRBV4-1	many	TRBJ1-3	CASSQPRVSGNTIYF	TGCGCCAGCAGCCAACCCAGGGTATCTGGAAACACCATATATTTT
TRBD2	TRBV27	few	TRBJ2-3	CASSPGLEFPDTQYF	TGTGCCAGCAGCCCGGGACTAGAGTTTCCAGATACGCAGTATTTT
-	TRBV6-1	few	TRBJ1-5	CASSEGVYNQPQHF	TGTGCCAGCAGTGAAGGGGTCTACAATCAGCCCCAGCATTTT
-	TRBV24-1	few	TRBJ2-5	CATSDPPRSGFYQETQYF	TGTGCCACCAGTGACCCCCCGAGGAGCGGGTTTTACCAAGAGACCCAGTACTTC
TRBD2	TRBV5-1	many	TRBJ2-2	CASSLRLAGNTGELFF	TGTGCCAGCAGCTTACGACTAGCGGGGAACACCGGGGAGCTGTTTTTT
-	TRBV25-1	few	TRBJ2-1	CASSDHLDNEQFF	TGTGCCAGCAGTGATCACCTAGACAATGAGCAGTTCTTC
-	TRBV11-2	few	TRBJ1-3	CASSLDPLAKRDHTIYF	TGTGCCAGCAGCTTAGATCCATTGGCCAAAAGAGACCACACCATATATTTT
-	TRBV6-5	few	TRBJ2-2	CASSYPAGELFF	TGTGCCAGCAGTTACCCCGCCGGGGAGCTGTTTTTT
TRBD1	TRBV4-3	-	TRBJ1-1	CASSQENRGLNTEAFF	TGCGCCAGCAGCCAAGAGAACAGGGGCCTGAACACTGAAGCTTTCTTT